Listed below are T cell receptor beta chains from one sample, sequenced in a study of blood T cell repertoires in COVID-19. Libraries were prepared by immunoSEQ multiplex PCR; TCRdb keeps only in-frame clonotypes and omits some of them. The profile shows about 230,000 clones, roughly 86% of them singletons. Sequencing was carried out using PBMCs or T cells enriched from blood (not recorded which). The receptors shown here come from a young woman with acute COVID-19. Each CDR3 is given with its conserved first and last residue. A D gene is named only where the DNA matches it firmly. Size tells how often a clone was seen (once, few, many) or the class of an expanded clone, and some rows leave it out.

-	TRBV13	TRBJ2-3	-	CASSRLRDTQYF	TGTGCCAGCAGCAGACTCCGGGATACGCAGTATTTT
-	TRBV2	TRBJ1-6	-	CASSELLADNSPLHF	TGTGCCAGCAGTGAGCTGTTGGCAGATAATTCACCCCTCCACTTT
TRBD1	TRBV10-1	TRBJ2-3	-	CASSETEDRASSTDTQYF	TGCGCCAGCAGTGAGACCGAAGACAGGGCCAGTAGCACAGATACGCAGTATTTT
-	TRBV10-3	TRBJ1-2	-	CAITEDGLYGYTF	TGTGCCATCACGGAAGACGGACTCTATGGCTACACCTTC
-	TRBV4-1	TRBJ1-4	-	CASSQDPGGTNEKLFF	TGCGCCAGCAGCCAAGATCCTGGGGGCACTAATGAAAAACTGTTTTTT
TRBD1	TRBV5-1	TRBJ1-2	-	CASSFTGGIYGYTF	TGCGCCAGCAGCTTTACAGGGGGCATCTATGGCTACACCTTC
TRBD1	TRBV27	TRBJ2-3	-	CASSSGGRRTDTQYF	TGTGCCAGCAGTTCAGGGGGTAGAAGAACAGATACGCAGTATTTT
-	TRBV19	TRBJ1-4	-	CASSIAQGGEKLFF	TGTGCCAGTAGTATAGCACAGGGAGGGGAAAAACTGTTTTTT
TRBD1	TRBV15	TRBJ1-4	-	CATSRGRQGKLFF	TGTGCCACCAGCAGGGGCAGACAGGGGAAACTGTTTTTT
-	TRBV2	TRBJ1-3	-	CASSLDGSSGNTIYF	TGTGCCAGCAGTTTAGACGGGAGCTCTGGAAACACCATATATTTT
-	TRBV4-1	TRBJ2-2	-	CASSQDPQSNTGELFF	TGCGCCAGCAGCCAAGATCCCCAGTCGAACACCGGGGAGCTGTTTTTT
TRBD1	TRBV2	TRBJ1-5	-	CASSEDRASNQPQHF	TGTGCCAGCAGCGAAGACAGGGCTAGCAATCAGCCCCAGCATTTT
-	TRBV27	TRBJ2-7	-	CASSYQGYSYEQYF	TGTGCCAGCAGTTACCAGGGCTACTCCTACGAGCAGTACTTC
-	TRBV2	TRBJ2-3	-	CASSEAGPSTDTQYF	TGTGCCAGCAGTGAGGCGGGGCCGAGCACAGATACGCAGTATTTT
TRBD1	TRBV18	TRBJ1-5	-	CASSTGWGQPQHF	TGTGCCAGCTCGACAGGGTGGGGTCAGCCCCAGCATTTT
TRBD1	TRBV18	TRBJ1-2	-	CASSPPVSGGNYGYTF	TGTGCCAGCTCACCACCGGTTTCAGGGGGGAACTATGGCTACACCTTC
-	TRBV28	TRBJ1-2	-	CASSGAANYGYTF	TGTGCCAGCAGTGGAGCCGCGAACTATGGCTACACCTTC
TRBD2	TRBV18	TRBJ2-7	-	CASSPEPGLDSHEQYF	TGTGCCAGCTCACCGGAGCCGGGACTAGATTCCCACGAGCAGTACTTC
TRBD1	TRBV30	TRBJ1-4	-	CAWRGDRRIEKLFF	TGTGCCTGGAGAGGGGACAGGAGAATCGAAAAACTGTTTTTT
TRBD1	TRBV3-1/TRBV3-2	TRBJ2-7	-	CASSHWDSYEQYF	TGTGCCAGCAGCCACTGGGACAGTTACGAGCAGTACTTC
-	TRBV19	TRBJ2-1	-	CASSIGGLNSNEQFF	TGTGCCAGTAGTATCGGGGGTTTGAACAGCAATGAGCAGTTCTTC
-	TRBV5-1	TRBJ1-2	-	CASSLSNSGYTF	TGCGCCAGCAGCCTGAGTAACTCTGGCTACACCTTC
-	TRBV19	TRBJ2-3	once	CASSESTDTQYF	TGTGCCAGTAGTGAGAGCACAGATACGCAGTATTTT
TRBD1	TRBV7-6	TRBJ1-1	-	CASSTGQGGGTEAFF	TGTGCCAGCAGCACAGGACAGGGGGGCGGCACTGAAGCTTTCTTT
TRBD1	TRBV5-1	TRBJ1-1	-	CASSYGQDVEAFF	TGCGCCAGCAGCTACGGACAGGACGTTGAAGCTTTCTTT
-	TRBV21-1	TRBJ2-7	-	CASSNSTGRYEQYF	TGTGCCAGCAGCAACTCGACAGGCCGCTACGAGCAGTACTTC
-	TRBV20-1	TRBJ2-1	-	CSASFRSGEQFF	TGCAGTGCTAGTTTCAGAAGTGGTGAGCAGTTCTTC
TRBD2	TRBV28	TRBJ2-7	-	CASSLLAGNYEQYF	TGTGCCAGCAGTTTGCTAGCGGGGAACTACGAGCAGTACTTC
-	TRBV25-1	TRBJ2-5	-	CASSESVLETQYF	TGTGCCAGCAGTGAATCAGTTTTAGAGACCCAGTACTTC
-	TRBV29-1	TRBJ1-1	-	CSATFRVIEAFF	TGCAGCGCGACCTTCCGCGTCATTGAAGCTTTCTTT
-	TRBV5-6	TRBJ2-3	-	CASSPGNRRTDTQYF	TGTGCCAGCAGCCCAGGAAATCGTCGCACAGATACGCAGTATTTT
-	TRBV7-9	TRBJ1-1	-	CASSLVTDHHLNTEAFF	TGTGCCAGCAGCTTAGTTACAGACCATCACCTGAACACTGAAGCTTTCTTT
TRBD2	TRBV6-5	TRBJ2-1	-	CASRPGLARNEQFF	TGTGCCAGCAGACCGGGACTAGCGAGGAATGAGCAGTTCTTC
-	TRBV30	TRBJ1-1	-	CAWMNIPGTEAFF	TGTGCCTGGATGAACATCCCAGGGACTGAAGCTTTCTTT
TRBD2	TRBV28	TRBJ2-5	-	CASSERGELQETQYF	TGTGCCAGCAGCGAGCGGGGAGAGCTCCAAGAGACCCAGTACTTC
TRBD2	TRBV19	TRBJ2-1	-	CASGRAGYLNEQFF	TGTGCCAGTGGGAGGGCAGGGTACTTGAATGAGCAGTTCTTC
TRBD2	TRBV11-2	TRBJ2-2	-	CASSRVAGGNTGELFF	TGTGCCAGCAGCCGGGTAGCGGGGGGCAACACCGGGGAGCTGTTTTTT
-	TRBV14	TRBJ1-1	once	CASSRPRGEAFF	TGTGCCAGCAGCCGCCCGAGGGGGGAAGCTTTCTTT
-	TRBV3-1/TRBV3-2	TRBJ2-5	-	CASSQGTGGPSGTQYF	TGTGCCAGCAGCCAGGGCACCGGGGGACCCTCGGGGACCCAGTACTTC
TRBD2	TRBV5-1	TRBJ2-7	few	CASSLELAGVSYEQYF	TGCGCCAGCAGCTTGGAGCTAGCGGGGGTTTCCTACGAGCAGTACTTC
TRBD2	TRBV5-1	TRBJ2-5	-	CASSFLAGGQETQYF	TGCGCCAGCAGCTTTTTAGCGGGGGGGCAGGAGACCCAGTACTTC
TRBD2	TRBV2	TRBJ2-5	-	CASREGLAGGPGETQYF	TGTGCCAGCAGAGAAGGACTAGCGGGGGGGCCTGGGGAGACCCAGTACTTC
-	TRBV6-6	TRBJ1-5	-	CASSPTLGTAGSQPQHF	TGTGCCAGCAGTCCTACCCTGGGGACGGCGGGGAGTCAGCCCCAGCATTTT
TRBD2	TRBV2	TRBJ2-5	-	CASSEGSGETQYF	TGTGCCAGCAGTGAAGGTAGCGGGGAGACCCAGTACTTC
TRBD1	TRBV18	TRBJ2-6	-	CASSDRVGSGANVLTF	TGTGCCAGCTCGGACAGGGTAGGCTCTGGGGCCAACGTCCTGACTTTC
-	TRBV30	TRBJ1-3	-	CAWSEGWGNTIYF	TGTGCCTGGAGTGAGGGGTGGGGAAACACCATATATTTT
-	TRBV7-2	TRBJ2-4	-	CASSLALGRAKNIQYF	TGTGCCAGCAGCTTAGCTCTAGGGAGGGCCAAAAACATTCAGTACTTC
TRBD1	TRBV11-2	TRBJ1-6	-	CAGDREAPLHF	TGTGCCGGTGACAGGGAGGCACCCCTCCACTTT
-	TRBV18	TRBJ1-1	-	CASSAVQDRRLNTEAFF	TGTGCCAGCTCAGCCGTCCAAGACAGAAGATTGAACACTGAAGCTTTCTTT
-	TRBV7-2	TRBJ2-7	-	CASIPRGTSYEQYF	TGTGCCAGCATCCCCCGGGGTACCTCCTACGAGCAGTACTTC
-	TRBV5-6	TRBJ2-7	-	CASSLGPPTRDEQYF	TGTGCCAGCAGCTTGGGGCCTCCAACCAGGGACGAGCAGTACTTC
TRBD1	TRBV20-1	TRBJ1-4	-	CSASNPGQGPAGEKLFF	TGCAGTGCTAGTAATCCGGGACAGGGGCCCGCTGGGGAAAAACTGTTTTTT
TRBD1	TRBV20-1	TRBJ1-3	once	CSASAPGQTSSGNTIYF	TGCAGTGCTAGTGCTCCGGGACAGACCTCCTCTGGAAACACCATATATTTT
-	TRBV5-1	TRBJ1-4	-	CASSLATGGDEKLFF	TGCGCCAGCAGCTTGGCCACTGGGGGCGATGAAAAACTGTTTTTT
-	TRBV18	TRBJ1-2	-	CASSPAGRNYGYTF	TGTGCCAGCTCACCAGCAGGGAGGAACTATGGCTACACCTTC
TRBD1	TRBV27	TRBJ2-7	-	CASSFLGQTSSYEQYF	TGTGCCAGCAGTTTTTTGGGACAGACAAGCTCCTACGAGCAGTACTTC
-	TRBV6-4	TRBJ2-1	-	CASSDSPAGWMLSDEQFF	TGTGCCAGCAGTGACTCACCGGCGGGTTGGATGCTGTCGGATGAGCAGTTCTTC